These 25 T cell receptor beta chains originate from one sample sequenced in a study of graft-versus-host responses after intestinal transplantation. The protocol was immunoSEQ multiplex PCR, while the TCRdb copy is restricted to in-frame clones and leaves out a portion. The repertoire holds around 90,000 clones, 85% to 95% seen once, with less than 0.08% in the top ten. Their specific antigens are unknown. The starting material was unstimulated CD8+ T cells sorted from spleen or lymph node cells, obtained before transplant. The source is a human donor who was the organ donor for an intestinal transplant.

V usage is TRBV5-5 and J usage is TRBJ1-1; D possibly corresponds to TRBD1 (6 bases). This CDR3 is built from 14 residues. Germline V gene sequence: CDR1 SGHKS, CDR2 YYEKEE (reference sequence). V was shortened by 0 bases and J by 3 bases, with 9 bases between the two germline ends. In DNA form, the CDR3 reads TGTGCCAGCAGCTTGGTACAGGGCGACACTGAAGCTTTCTTT. Protein: CASSLVQGDTEAFF.

The chain is built from TRBV28 and TRBJ2-3, with 9 bases matching TRBD2. This CDR3 spans 16 amino acids. Germline assignment: CDR1 MDHEN and CDR2 SYDVKM. The trim removed 3 bases at V and 6 bases at J, leaving 10 bases unmatched. The CDR3, as DNA: TGTGCCAGCAGTTTGGCGAGTAGCGGGAGTACCGATACGCAGTATTTT. As protein: CASSLASSGSTDTQYF.

J is TRBJ2-7 and V is TRBV2; D might be TRBD1 (5 bases). V was clipped by 11 bases and J by 5 bases, with 13 bases between them. Germline values: CDR1 SNHLY, CDR2 FYNNEI. The CDR3 spans 11 residues. The CDR3, as DNA: TGTGCCGGCCGCAGGGCCAACGAGCAGTACTTC. Residues: CAGRRANEQYF.

The chain couples TRBV15 to TRBJ1-2; the match to TRBD1 covers 7 bases. CDR1 is LNHNV, CDR2 YYDKDF, per germline (reference sequence). The V and J ends lost 2 bases and 3 bases, in that order; junction bases with no gene match: 6. There are 15 residues in the CDR3. The CDR3 spells CATSRTDRSDYGYTF. CDR3 nucleotide sequence: TGTGCCACCAGCAGAACGGACAGGTCCGACTATGGCTACACCTTC.

The genes are TRBV21-1 and TRBJ2-1; the table's TRBD2 call for D was not verified on the DNA. TRBV21-1 is described as a pseudogene. The CDR3 extends over 15 amino acids. The CDR3 DNA follows: TGTGCCAGCAGCACCTGGACTAGCTTCTACAATGAGCAGTTCTTC. Translating gives CASSTWTSFYNEQFF.

The V call is TRBV27, the J call TRBJ2-2, with a possible D match to TRBD2 (6 bases). Germline CDR1 and CDR2: MNHEY and SMNVEV (reference sequence). The CDR3 sequence is 17 residues long. V was shortened by 2 bases and J by 4 bases, with 17 bases between the two germline ends. This chain's CDR3 is CASSLLPAGSITGELFF. The CDR3 nucleotides are TGTGCCAGCAGTTTACTCCCAGCGGGTTCGATCACCGGGGAGCTGTTTTTT.

This sequence joins TRBV4-1 and TRBJ1-1, with a possible D match to TRBD1 (5 bases). The germline CDR1 and CDR2 sequences are MGHRA and YSYEKL. Trimming pared 2 bases from V and 6 bases from J, leaving 22 bases between. The CDR3 runs 17 residues. The CDR3 DNA reads TGCGCCAGCAGCCAAAAACGCCTTTATAGGGACTTCGCTGAAGCTTTCTTT. Encoded protein: CASSQKRLYRDFAEAFF.

This clone was detected once. This chain connects TRBV19 to TRBJ1-1, with D maybe TRBD1 (6 bases). Per germline, CDR1 LNHDA and CDR2 SQIVND (reference sequence). CDR3 length: 14 amino acids. The V end was cut by 3 bases, the J end by 10 bases, with 18 bases between. CDR3 sequence (DNA): TGTGCCAGTAGTATTTCTTCGGGGGGCGCTGCAGCTTTCTTT. Protein product: CASSISSGGAAAFF.

With regard to this clone: Other DNA sequences in the same sample also yield this CDR3. This sequence joins TRBV5-4 and TRBJ2-5, with 8 bases fitting TRBD1. The CDR3 sequence is 14 residues long. Germline CDR1 SGHNT, CDR2 YYREEE (reference sequence). The V segment lost 8 bases and the J segment 3 bases; nucleotides outside the gene matches: 9. CDR3 sequence: CASSLDRGEETQYF. CDR3 sequence (DNA): TGTGCCAGTAGCCTTGACAGGGGAGAAGAGACCCAGTACTTC.

This chain uses TRBV6-5 with TRBJ2-1; a possible D gene is TRBD1 (6 bases). The CDR3 runs 15 residues. Deletions cut 2 bases from V and 1 base from J, with 9 bases between. Germline-derived CDR1 and CDR2 are MNHEY and SVGAGI. In nucleotides, the CDR3 is TGTGCCAGCAGTTACGTCAGGGGATCCTACAATGAGCAGTTCTTC. As protein: CASSYVRGSYNEQFF.

The chain has TRBV28 and TRBJ1-5; a weak D match, TRBD1 (6 bases). Trimming took 5 bases from V and 1 from J, leaving 9 bases between them. Germline V gene sequence: CDR1 MDHEN, CDR2 SYDVKM. CDR3 length: 14 amino acids. In DNA, the CDR3 is TGTGCCAGCAGTGGACAGATCAGCAATCAGCCCCAGCATTTT. Its protein product is CASSGQISNQPQHF. The variable domain in full, completed from reference TRBV28 and TRBJ1-5, reads DVKVTQSSRYLVKRTGEKVFLECVQDMDHENMFWYRQDPGLGLRLIYFSYDVKMKEKGDIPEGYSVSREKKERFSLILESASTNQTSMYLCASSGQISNQPQHFGDGTRLSIL.

This clone was seen a few times. The CDR3 coding sequence is TGTGCCAGCAGCTCAATGGTAGACAATGAGCAGTTCTTC. Translation: CASSSMVDNEQFF. J is TRBJ2-1 and V is TRBV7-6; D call uncertain. V lost 4 bases to trimming and J lost 5 bases, with 9 bases between them. Germline V lookup: CDR1 SGHVS, CDR2 FNYEAQ. The CDR3 is 13 amino acids.

The genes are TRBV19 and TRBJ1-5, with 8 positions matching TRBD1. There are 17 residues in the CDR3. Unmatched junction bases numbered 10, after V lost 6 bases and J lost 0 bases. The germline V gene encodes CDR1 LNHDA and CDR2 SQIVND (reference sequence). CDR3 protein: CASSPDRAWYSNQPQHF. The CDR3 DNA is TGTGCCAGTAGCCCGGACAGGGCATGGTATAGCAATCAGCCCCAGCATTTT.

The V and J genes are TRBV9 and TRBJ2-2, with TRBD1 as a possible D gene (6 bases). The CDR3 spans 14 residues. The germline gives CDR1 SGDLS, CDR2 YYNGEE. V dropped 4 bases and J dropped 3 bases, with 10 bases sitting between them. The CDR3 loop is CASSFSGDTGELFF. CDR3 sequence (DNA): TGTGCCAGCAGCTTCTCAGGGGACACCGGGGAGCTGTTTTTT. Drawing the rest from reference TRBV9 and TRBJ2-2, the complete variable domain is DSGVTQTPKHLITATGQRVTLRCSPRSGDLSVYWYQQSLDQGLQFLIQYYNGEERAKGNILERFSAQQFPDLHSELNLSSLELGDSALYFCASSFSGDTGELFFGEGSRLTVL.

V and J are TRBV10-3 and TRBJ2-1, with TRBD2 matching over 8 bases. Germline CDR1 is ENHRY and CDR2 is SYGVKD. J was trimmed by 10 bases and V by 0 bases; bases with no gene match: 5. The CDR3 consists of 14 residues. CDR3 coding DNA: TGTGCCATCAGTGAGTCCCGAACTAGCGGAGAGCAGTTCTTC. It is translated as CAISESRTSGEQFF.

This clone showed up just a few times. The chain recombines TRBV5-1 with TRBJ1-2; a possible D gene is TRBD1 (6 bases). Germline V gives CDR1 SGHRS, CDR2 YFSETQ. This CDR3 is built from 14 residues. Trimming pared 0 bases from V and 4 bases from J, leaving 10 bases between. This CDR3 is CASSLGDTGYGYTF. The CDR3 DNA reads as TGCGCCAGCAGCTTGGGGGACACTGGCTATGGCTACACCTTC.

The rearrangement joins TRBV7-9 to TRBJ1-4; the D is unclear. V was clipped by 4 bases and J by 0 bases, with 12 bases between them. The CDR3 is 16 amino acids. Germline loops: CDR1 SEHNR, CDR2 FQNEAQ (reference sequence). This CDR3 reads CASSSTRGTTNEKLFF. The DNA of the CDR3 is TGTGCCAGCAGCTCAACGCGGGGAACAACTAATGAAAAACTGTTTTTT.

The gene calls are TRBV10-1 and TRBJ2-5, with D perhaps TRBD2 (6 bases). The CDR3 has 13 amino acids. Germline V lookup: CDR1 WNHNN, CDR2 SYGVQD (reference sequence). The V and J ends lost 8 bases and 1 base respectively, with 11 bases between them. CDR3 protein: CASGRGGQETQYF. In DNA form, the CDR3 reads TGCGCCAGCGGCCGGGGAGGCCAAGAGACCCAGTACTTC.

The chain uses TRBV19 and TRBJ1-1; 8 bases match TRBD1. Looked up from germline, CDR1 is LNHDA and CDR2 is SQIVND (reference sequence). J was trimmed by 4 bases and V by 5 bases; bases with no gene match: 3. The CDR3 length is 13 residues. This chain's CDR3 is CASSATGATEAFF. CDR3 coding DNA: TGTGCCAGTAGTGCGACAGGGGCCACTGAAGCTTTCTTT.

The chain combines TRBV5-1 with TRBJ1-1; D gene unclear. Trimming left V 4 bases short and J 4 bases short, with 14 bases between. Per the germline V gene, CDR1 is SGHRS and CDR2 is YFSETQ. There are 14 residues in the CDR3. CDR3: CASSMDPTGTEAFF. The CDR3 DNA follows: TGCGCCAGCAGCATGGACCCAACGGGCACTGAAGCTTTCTTT.

The chain combines TRBV5-4 with TRBJ2-7, with 12 bases identical to TRBD2. CDR3 length: 16 residues. V trimming: 1 base; J trimming: 4 bases; junction bases outside the gene matches: 6. Germline V gene sequence: CDR1 SGHNT, CDR2 YYREEE (reference sequence). The CDR3 is CASSLYGLAGGYEQYF. DNA of the CDR3: TGTGCCAGCAGCTTGTATGGCCTAGCGGGAGGGTACGAGCAGTACTTC.

V usage is TRBV7-9 and J usage is TRBJ1-2, with 7 bases matching TRBD1. The V and J ends lost 5 bases and 2 bases, in that order; junction bases with no gene match: 5. CDR1 is SEHNR and CDR2 is FQNEAQ in the germline V gene (reference sequence). The CDR3 runs to 14 residues. This CDR3 is CASSPPGQNYGYTF. The DNA of the CDR3 is TGTGCCAGCAGCCCGCCGGGACAGAACTATGGCTACACCTTC.

The V and J genes are TRBV6-1 and TRBJ2-5, with D tentatively TRBD2 (5 bases). The CDR3 spans 17 residues. Trimming removed 1 base at V and 3 bases at J, with 18 bases between. Germline loops: CDR1 MNHNS, CDR2 SASEGT. The CDR3 loop is CASSEVWVDYTKETQYF. CDR3 coding DNA: TGTGCCAGCAGTGAAGTCTGGGTAGACTACACTAAAGAGACCCAGTACTTC.

V is TRBV13 and J is TRBJ2-2, with a weak D call TRBD1 (6 bases). The CDR3 loop spans 14 amino acids. Germline CDR1 reads PRHDT; CDR2 reads FYEKMQ (reference sequence). V shed 6 bases and J shed 7 bases, with 15 bases lying between them. The CDR3 sequence: CASREQGRIGELFF. CDR3 DNA: TGTGCCAGCAGGGAACAGGGAAGGATCGGGGAGCTGTTTTTT.

This chain joins TRBV30 and TRBJ1-3, with a possible D match to TRBD1 (6 bases). CDR3 length equals 14 residues. The V gene's germline CDR1 is GTSNPN and CDR2 SVGIG (reference sequence). V lost 6 bases, J lost 0 bases, and 12 bases lay in between. The CDR3 protein is CACPGQNSGNTIYF. For the CDR3, the DNA is TGTGCCTGTCCCGGACAGAACTCTGGAAACACCATATATTTT.